The 21 T cell receptor beta chains below come from one sample, sequenced in a study of blood T cells in healthy people across ages. For the second PCR, which ran for about 7 to 11 cycles, a sample-barcoded 5' primer and a J-beta primer mix were used. TCRdb itself ran the 5' RACE reads through MiXCR, one entry per CDR3 protein. In the table there are 900,000 to 950,000 distinct CDR3 sequences, approximately 32% of which are singletons. This sample also appeared in a second study, on T cells of mothers and their children.

The sequenced material came from blood. All receptors come from a middle-aged woman in good health.

The rearrangement links TRBV6-5 to TRBJ1-4; the match to TRBD1 covers 8 bases. This CDR3 spans 14 amino acids. In germline, CDR1 is MNHEY, CDR2 SVGAGI. The junction had 4 bases not matched to a gene; V was cut back by 2 bases and J by 8 bases. The CDR3, as DNA: TGTGCCAGCAGTTACGGAGACAGGGGCGAAAAACTGTTTTTT. This encodes CASSYGDRGEKLFF.

This chain links TRBV5-1 with TRBJ1-2, with TRBD1 matching 7 bases. The CDR3 totals 14 residues. With V trimmed by 1 base and J by 7 bases, 7 bases remained unmatched. Looked up from germline, CDR1 is SGHRS and CDR2 is YFSETQ. CDR3 loop: CASSLLQGSGGYTF. In DNA form, the CDR3 reads TGCGCCAGCAGCTTGTTACAGGGGTCTGGTGGCTACACCTTC.

The chain combines TRBV11-2 with TRBJ2-7, with D perhaps TRBD2 (6 bases). V gave up 1 base and J gave up 3 bases, with 13 bases separating them. Germline loops: CDR1 SGHAT, CDR2 FQNNGV. CDR3 length: 15 residues. The CDR3 spells CASSLGRDGGYEQYF. CDR3 bases: TGTGCCAGCAGCTTAGGGCGGGACGGCGGCTACGAGCAGTACTTC.

The chain links TRBV20-1 to TRBJ2-1; TRBD2 matches at 14 bases. This CDR3 contains 15 residues. The V gene end was trimmed by 6 bases and the J gene end by 8 bases; junction bases not matched to a gene: 9. Germline V gives CDR1 DFQATT, CDR2 SNEGSKA (reference sequence). The DNA for the CDR3 is TGCAGTGCGCAACCGACTAGCGGGGGGGCCTATGAGCAGTTCTTC. Encoded protein: CSAQPTSGGAYEQFF.

This clonotype has more than one count but fewer than ten. The chain couples TRBV5-1 to TRBJ2-1; D unclear. V lost 2 bases and J lost 0, with 9 bases in between. This CDR3 comprises 15 residues. CDR1 and CDR2 (germline): SGHRS, YFSETQ. The CDR3 bases are TGCGCCAGCAGCTTTCTAGTCCGCTCCTACAATGAGCAGTTCTTC. Translated: CASSFLVRSYNEQFF.

Of note for this clonotype: Because it lacks the conserved phenylalanine or tryptophan at the end, this CDR3 is likely a read error. The chain links TRBV11-1 to TRBJ1-1, with D perhaps matching TRBD1 (6 bases). V shed 5 bases and J shed 4 bases, with 14 bases lying between them. This CDR3 spans 14 amino acids. Germline-derived CDR1 and CDR2 are SGHAT and FQDESV (reference sequence). The CDR3 bases are TGTGCCAGCAGCGCATCGGGGGCGGGCACTGAAGCTTTCGTT. This encodes CASSASGAGTEAFV.

CDR3 DNA sequence: TGTGCCAGCAGCTTTCGGGGGGCCTCTGACACAGATACGCAGTATTTT. Translating gives CASSFRGASDTDTQYF. This chain connects TRBV7-2 to TRBJ2-3; a possible D gene is TRBD2 (7 bases). The CDR3 covers 16 residues. Per the germline V gene, CDR1 is SGHTA and CDR2 is FQGNSA. V lost 3 bases and J 2 bases, leaving 15 bases between the germline ends.

Comments on this clonotype: A much larger clone lies one base from this, so it may be a read error. As DNA, the CDR3 is TGTGCCAGCGAGGACTTGGGGGGTTACGAGCAGTACTTC. Its translation: CASEDLGGYEQYF. The chain uses TRBV28 and TRBJ2-5; D is possibly TRBD2 (6 bases). The DNA end is more similar to TRBJ2-7, so the J call may be wrong. Germline values: CDR1 MDHEN, CDR2 SYDVKM. This CDR3 contains 13 residues.

The genes are TRBV4-2 and TRBJ2-5; D ambiguous. The V gene lost 0 bases and the J gene lost 4 bases, with 9 bases spanning the gap. CDR1 is LGHNA, CDR2 YNFKEQ, per germline. The CDR3 has 14 amino acids. The CDR3: CASSQELLRETQYF. For the CDR3, the DNA is TGTGCCAGCAGCCAAGAACTGCTGAGAGAGACCCAGTACTTC.

This rearrangement joins TRBV29-1 to TRBJ1-1; D is ambiguous. The CDR3 loop spans 13 amino acids. Deletions cut 7 bases from V and 5 bases from J, with 17 bases between. CDR1 is SQVTM, CDR2 ANQGSEA, per germline. The CDR3 region is CSAGATIGTEAFF. DNA of the CDR3: TGCAGCGCCGGTGCTACGATCGGGACTGAAGCTTTCTTT.

This clonotype turned up a few times. This chain connects TRBV7-2 to TRBJ1-1, with D possibly TRBD1 on 6 matching bases. The CDR3 runs 16 residues. Trimming took off 1 base at V and 7 bases at J, with 19 bases between the two ends. The V gene's germline CDR1 is SGHTA and CDR2 FQGNSA. The CDR3 spells CASSLVMPQGRSEAFF. For the CDR3, the DNA is TGTGCCAGCAGCTTAGTGATGCCCCAGGGGAGGAGTGAAGCTTTCTTT.

Turning to this clonotype: The CDR3 does not end in the conserved phenylalanine or tryptophan, so this is likely a read error. The DNA is omitted, as the CDR3 cannot be located on it reliably, and the CDR3 follows TCRdb's listing. The chain combines TRBV7-2 with TRBJ2-7; the tabulated D call, TRBD2, remains unverified against the DNA. The CDR3 contains 12 residues when both ends are counted. CDR1 is SGHTA and CDR2 is FQGNSA in the germline V gene. CDR3 sequence reads: CASSNPGLAPAS.

A note on this clonotype: This clone may be a read error of a much larger clone one base away. This rearrangement joins TRBV3-1 to TRBJ1-4; D is possibly TRBD1 (6 bases). Looked up from germline, CDR1 is LGHDT and CDR2 is YNNKEL (reference sequence). V was clipped by 0 bases and J by 7 bases, with 15 bases between them. The CDR3 extends over 16 amino acids. The CDR3 DNA reads TGTGCCAGCAGCCAAGATCCGGCAGGGGTCAGTGAAAAACTGTTTTTT. This sequence encodes CASSQDPAGVSEKLFF.

Concerning this clonotype itself: A read error is possible here, since a much larger clone lies one base away. This chain links TRBV29-1 with TRBJ2-1; D not certain. This CDR3 spans 11 amino acids. Germline lookup yields CDR1 SQVTM and CDR2 ANQGSEA. Trimming pared 5 bases from V and 10 bases from J, leaving 12 bases between. This CDR3 is CSVRWSYEQFF. The CDR3 bases are TGCAGCGTTCGTTGGTCCTACGAGCAGTTCTTC.

This clonotype occurred many times. The V call is TRBV20-1, the J call TRBJ2-1; D is undetermined. V was clipped by 0 bases and J by 2 bases, with 5 bases between them. Germline loops: CDR1 DFQATT, CDR2 SNEGSKA (reference sequence). CDR3 size: 13 residues. The CDR3 reads CSAREATYNEQFF. CDR3 DNA sequence: TGCAGTGCTAGAGAAGCGACCTACAATGAGCAGTTCTTC.

V gene TRBV19 combines with J gene TRBJ1-2, with a weak D call TRBD1 (6 bases). V was shortened by 7 bases and J by 2 bases, with 17 bases between the two germline ends. CDR1 is LNHDA and CDR2 is SQIVND in the germline V gene (reference sequence). The CDR3 has 15 amino acids. The DNA for the CDR3 is TGTGCCAGTAACCCTGGACAGTGGGAGAACTATGGCTACACCTTC. Its protein product is CASNPGQWENYGYTF.

Comment on this clonotype: This may come from a read error, since a much larger clone is one base off. The chain combines TRBV11-2 with TRBJ2-7; 9 positions agree with TRBD1. The CDR3 extends over 14 amino acids. Germline values: CDR1 SGHAT, CDR2 FQNNGV. J lost 4 bases, V lost 4 bases, and 5 bases had no gene match. This chain's CDR3 is CASSCDRGRYEQYF. For the CDR3, the DNA is TGTGCCAGCAGCTGTGACAGGGGGAGGTACGAGCAGTACTTC.

This clonotype has a count of ten or more. The V call is TRBV20-1, the J call TRBJ2-3, with a weak D call TRBD2 (6 bases). This CDR3 has 13 residues. The germline CDR1 and CDR2 sequences are DFQATT and SNEGSKA (reference sequence). V lost 6 bases and J lost 1, with 11 bases in between. CDR3 residues: CSAGRIGTDTQYF. CDR3 nucleotide sequence: TGCAGTGCGGGGAGGATAGGCACAGATACGCAGTATTTT.

In its sample, this clonotype was seen a few times. The rearrangement links TRBV28 to TRBJ1-1; no clear D. CDR3 length: 14 residues. Per the germline V gene, CDR1 is MDHEN and CDR2 is SYDVKM. Trimming took 4 bases from V and 6 from J, leaving 15 bases between them. CDR3 bases: TGTGCCAGCAGTTCCGCGGGGTCCGGGGCTGAAGCTTTCTTT. Translated: CASSSAGSGAEAFF.

With regard to this clonotype: This may stem from a read error, because a much larger clone lies one nucleotide away. This chain joins TRBV12-3 or TRBV12-4 and TRBJ2-7, with a possible D match to TRBD1 (5 bases). CDR3 size: 17 residues. Trimming took off 4 bases at V and 7 bases at J, with 26 bases between the two ends. CDR3 protein: CASSSPLGQGRGNEQYF. CDR3 DNA sequence: TGTGCCAGCAGTTCCCCCCTGGGGCAGGGTAGAGGTAATGAGCAGTACTTC.

This sequence joins TRBV20-1 and TRBJ2-1, with 8 bases identical to TRBD2. CDR3 length equals 15 residues. Germline CDR1 reads DFQATT; CDR2 reads SNEGSKA (reference sequence). The V and J ends lost 6 bases and 1 base, in that order; junction bases with no gene match: 8. The CDR3 spells CSAGPGLASYNEQFF. The CDR3 DNA reads TGCAGTGCGGGGCCCGGACTAGCTTCCTACAATGAGCAGTTCTTC.